These T cell receptor beta chains were read from a single sample in a study of blood T cell repertoires in COVID-19. Some clones are missing from TCRdb's copy, which holds only in-frame ones; the method was immunoSEQ multiplex PCR. This table has approximately 180,000 clones, approximately 83% appearing once. Sequenced sample: peripheral blood. These receptors were taken from a human donor with active or convalescent COVID-19. The donor label of this sample is uncertain. Both conserved end residues are part of each CDR3. The D gene is left open where the match is weak. The listing skips clone size in some rows; elsewhere it reads once, few, many or a size class.

V gene,J gene,clone size,D gene,CDR3 protein,CDR3 DNA
TRBV7-3,TRBJ2-1,NA,TRBD2,CASSGAGGGNNEQFF,TGTGCCAGCAGCGGAGCGGGGGGAGGGAACAATGAGCAGTTCTTC
TRBV19,TRBJ1-5,once,TRBD1,CASSIQGAGQPQHF,TGTGCCAGTAGTATACAGGGGGCGGGTCAGCCCCAGCATTTT
TRBV9,TRBJ1-5,few,NA,CASSVNSGGNQPQHF,TGTGCCAGCAGCGTTAATTCAGGTGGCAATCAGCCCCAGCATTTT
TRBV7-9,TRBJ2-5,NA,NA,CASSRLGRTIQETQYF,TGTGCCAGCAGCCGGCTGGGTCGCACTATCCAAGAGACCCAGTACTTC
TRBV6-6,TRBJ2-3,NA,NA,CASSYPATGGTDTQYF,TGTGCCAGCAGTTACCCTGCGACAGGCGGCACAGATACGCAGTATTTT
TRBV28,TRBJ2-7,NA,TRBD1,CASRTGVTYEQYF,TGTGCCAGCAGGACAGGGGTAACCTACGAGCAGTACTTC
TRBV4-2,TRBJ2-7,once,NA,CASSQDKWGGTAYEQYF,TGTGCCAGCAGCCAAGATAAGTGGGGCGGGACCGCCTACGAGCAGTACTTC
TRBV10-1,TRBJ2-7,once,TRBD2,CASSETTSPSSYEQYF,TGCGCCAGCAGTGAGACGACTAGCCCAAGCTCCTACGAGCAGTACTTC
TRBV4-3,TRBJ2-1,NA,TRBD2,CASSQYLGGDYNEQFF,TGCGCCAGCAGCCAATATCTCGGGGGGGACTACAATGAGCAGTTCTTC
TRBV7-2,TRBJ2-1,NA,NA,CASSGLGASYNEQFF,TGTGCCAGCAGCGGGTTAGGAGCGTCCTACAATGAGCAGTTCTTC
TRBV2,TRBJ1-3,once,TRBD1,CASSGSGQGAIYF,TGTGCCAGCAGTGGCTCCGGACAGGGCGCCATATATTTT
TRBV6-5,TRBJ1-2,once,NA,CASVTSARGGYTF,TGTGCCAGCGTGACCTCCGCTCGAGGGGGCTACACCTTC
TRBV19,TRBJ2-1,once,TRBD1,CASSIQAYGQGYNEQFF,TGTGCCAGTAGTATACAGGCTTATGGACAGGGGTACAATGAGCAGTTCTTC
TRBV14,TRBJ2-3,NA,TRBD1,CASSQDRGTATDTQYF,TGTGCCAGCAGCCAAGATCGAGGGACAGCCACAGATACGCAGTATTTT
TRBV11-1,TRBJ2-1,NA,TRBD1,CASSFRGSSYNEQFF,TGTGCCAGCAGCTTCAGGGGGAGCTCCTACAATGAGCAGTTCTTC
TRBV5-6,TRBJ2-7,NA,TRBD2,CASSRYTSGYEQYF,TGTGCCAGCAGCCGCTACACTAGCGGATACGAGCAGTACTTC
TRBV25-1,TRBJ2-5,NA,NA,CASSLSSGTQETQYF,TGTGCCAGCAGTCTCTCCTCGGGTACCCAAGAGACCCAGTACTTC
TRBV5-4,TRBJ2-1,NA,TRBD2,CASSLARPAGGSYNEQFF,TGTGCCAGCAGCTTGGCCAGGCCAGCGGGAGGCTCCTACAATGAGCAGTTCTTC
TRBV28,TRBJ1-2,once,TRBD1,CASSTTGTGWIGYTF,TGTGCCAGCAGTACCACCGGGACAGGGTGGATCGGCTACACCTTC
TRBV5-4,TRBJ2-5,NA,NA,CASSLQGPPETQYF,TGTGCCAGCAGCCTCCAGGGTCCTCCAGAGACCCAGTACTTC
TRBV9,TRBJ1-1,NA,TRBD1,CASSVEGTGGTEAFF,TGTGCCAGCAGCGTAGAGGGGACAGGAGGGACTGAAGCTTTCTTT
TRBV2,TRBJ1-2,NA,TRBD1,CASRQGSYTF,TGTGCCAGCCGACAGGGGAGTTACACCTTC
TRBV30,TRBJ2-7,NA,TRBD1,CALDRGPYEQYF,TGTGCCTTGGACAGGGGGCCCTACGAGCAGTACTTC
TRBV6-5,TRBJ2-4,once,NA,CASRTGQGGIQYF,TGTGCCAGCAGAACCGGACAGGGAGGGATTCAGTACTTC
TRBV27,TRBJ2-7,few,TRBD1,CASSLSPGGAYEQYF,TGTGCCAGCAGTTTATCGCCAGGGGGCGCGTACGAGCAGTACTTC
TRBV7-9,TRBJ2-2,NA,NA,CASVREAEFGELFF,TGTGCCAGCGTTCGTGAGGCGGAGTTCGGGGAGCTGTTTTTT
TRBV11-2,TRBJ2-1,NA,TRBD1,CASSPRTGNNEQFF,TGTGCCAGCAGCCCCCGGACAGGGAACAATGAGCAGTTCTTC
TRBV11-2,TRBJ1-1,NA,NA,CASRTWTELNTEAFF,TGTGCCAGCAGGACCTGGACAGAGTTGAACACTGAAGCTTTCTTT
TRBV7-2,TRBJ1-2,NA,TRBD1,CASSHGQDSGYTF,TGTGCCAGCAGCCATGGACAGGATAGCGGCTACACCTTC
TRBV7-2,TRBJ2-1,NA,NA,CASSLEGRAKEQFF,TGTGCCAGCAGCTTAGAGGGCAGGGCGAAGGAGCAGTTCTTC
TRBV6-2/TRBV6-3,TRBJ2-2,NA,NA,CASSPHSGTGELFF,TGTGCCAGCAGTCCCCATTCGGGCACCGGGGAGCTGTTTTTT
TRBV2,TRBJ2-5,NA,TRBD1,CASRDTGGAETQYF,TGTGCCAGCAGAGATACAGGGGGCGCAGAGACCCAGTACTTC
TRBV5-6,TRBJ2-3,NA,TRBD1,CASSLVLTGPDTQYF,TGTGCCAGCAGCTTGGTGTTGACAGGGCCAGATACGCAGTATTTT
TRBV5-1,TRBJ2-1,NA,TRBD2,CASSLIAGSNEQFF,TGCGCCAGCAGCCTTATAGCGGGTAGCAATGAGCAGTTCTTC
TRBV6-5,TRBJ2-2,NA,NA,CASSYRGNTGELFF,TGTGCCAGCAGTTATCGAGGGAACACCGGGGAGCTGTTTTTT
TRBV5-1,TRBJ2-1,NA,TRBD2,CASSISSGSLNEQFF,TGCGCCAGCAGCATATCTAGCGGGAGTCTTAATGAGCAGTTCTTC
TRBV10-3,TRBJ2-2,NA,NA,CAISVKGDTGELFF,TGTGCCATCAGTGTGAAGGGAGACACCGGGGAGCTGTTTTTT
TRBV30,TRBJ2-1,NA,NA,CAWSRGGDYNEQFF,TGTGCCTGGAGCAGGGGCGGAGACTACAATGAGCAGTTCTTC
TRBV18,TRBJ2-1,NA,TRBD2,CASSPASGRSYNEQFF,TGTGCCAGCTCACCCGCTAGCGGCCGGTCCTACAATGAGCAGTTCTTC
TRBV27,TRBJ2-1,NA,TRBD2,CASSLLLAGGPLGNEQFF,TGTGCCAGCAGTTTATTGCTAGCGGGGGGGCCCTTGGGCAATGAGCAGTTCTTC
TRBV21-1,TRBJ2-1,NA,NA,CASSRDRGYNEQFF,TGTGCCAGCAGCAGGGACAGGGGGTACAATGAGCAGTTCTTC
TRBV30,TRBJ1-5,NA,NA,CAWSVRAGQPQHF,TGTGCCTGGAGTGTAAGGGCGGGTCAGCCCCAGCATTTT
TRBV14,TRBJ2-7,NA,TRBD2,CASSQVGGRPYEQYF,TGTGCCAGCAGCCAAGTTGGCGGGAGACCCTACGAGCAGTACTTC
TRBV2,TRBJ2-5,NA,TRBD2,CASGAPVQEGPGLAGGETQYF,TGTGCCAGCGGGGCCCCCGTCCAGGAGGGACCGGGACTAGCGGGGGGGGAGACCCAGTACTTC
TRBV18,TRBJ1-6,NA,TRBD1,CASSLGQGISPLHF,TGTGCCAGCTCACTGGGACAGGGAATATCACCCCTCCACTTT
TRBV4-1,TRBJ2-3,NA,TRBD1,CASSQGTGGWADTQYF,TGCGCCAGCAGCCAAGGGACAGGGGGCTGGGCAGATACGCAGTATTTT